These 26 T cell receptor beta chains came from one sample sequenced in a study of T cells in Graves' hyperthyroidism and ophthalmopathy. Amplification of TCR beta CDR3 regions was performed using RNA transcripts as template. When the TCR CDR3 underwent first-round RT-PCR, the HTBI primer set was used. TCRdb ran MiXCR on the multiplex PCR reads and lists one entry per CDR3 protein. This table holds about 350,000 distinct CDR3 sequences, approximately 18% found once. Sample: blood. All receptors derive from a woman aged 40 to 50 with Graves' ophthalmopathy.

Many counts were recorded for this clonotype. CDR3 sequence: CASSLLGFTDTQYF. The CDR3 DNA follows: TGTGCCAGCAGTTTACTGGGTTTCACAGATACGCAGTATTTT. The rearrangement links TRBV12-3 or TRBV12-4 to TRBJ2-3; D ambiguous. Between the trimmed V and J ends, which lost 2 bases and 2 bases, there was a span of 8 bases. The CDR3 is 14 amino acids.

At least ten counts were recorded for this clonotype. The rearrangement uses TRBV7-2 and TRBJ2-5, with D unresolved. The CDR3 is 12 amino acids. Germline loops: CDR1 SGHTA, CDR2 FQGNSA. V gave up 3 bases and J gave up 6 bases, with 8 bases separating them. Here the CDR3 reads CASSFFGQTQYF. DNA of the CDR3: TGTGCCAGCAGCTTCTTCGGACAGACCCAGTACTTC. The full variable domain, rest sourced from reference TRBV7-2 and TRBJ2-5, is GAGVSQSPSNKVTEKGKDVELRCDPISGHTALYWYRQSLGQGLEFLIYFQGNSAPDKSGLPSDRFSAERTGGSVSTLTIQRTQQEDSAVYLCASSFFGQTQYFGPGTRLLVL.

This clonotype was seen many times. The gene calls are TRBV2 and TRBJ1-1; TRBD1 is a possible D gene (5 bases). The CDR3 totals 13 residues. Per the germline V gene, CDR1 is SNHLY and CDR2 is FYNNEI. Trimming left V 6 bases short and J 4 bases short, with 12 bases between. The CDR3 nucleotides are TGTGCCAGCAGCGCATCAGGGCCCACTGAAGCTTTCTTT. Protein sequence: CASSASGPTEAFF. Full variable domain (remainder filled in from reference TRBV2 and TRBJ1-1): EPEVTQTPSHQVTQMGQEVILRCVPISNHLYFYWYRQILGQKVEFLVSFYNNEISEKSEIFDDQFSVERPDGSNFTLKIRSTKLEDSAMYFCASSASGPTEAFFGQGTRLTVV.

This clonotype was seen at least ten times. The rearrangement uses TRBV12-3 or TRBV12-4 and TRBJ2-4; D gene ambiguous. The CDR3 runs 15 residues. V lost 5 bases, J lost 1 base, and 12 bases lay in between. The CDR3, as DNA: TGTGCCAGCAGTCCCGAACAGTTTGCCAAAAACATTCAGTACTTC. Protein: CASSPEQFAKNIQYF.

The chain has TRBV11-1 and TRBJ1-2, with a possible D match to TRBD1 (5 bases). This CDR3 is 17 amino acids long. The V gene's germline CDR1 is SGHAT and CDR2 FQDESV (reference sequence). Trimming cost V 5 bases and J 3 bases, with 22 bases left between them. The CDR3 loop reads CASSGGVRDGSDYGYTF. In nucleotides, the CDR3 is TGTGCCAGCAGCGGAGGCGTCAGGGATGGCTCTGACTATGGCTACACCTTC.

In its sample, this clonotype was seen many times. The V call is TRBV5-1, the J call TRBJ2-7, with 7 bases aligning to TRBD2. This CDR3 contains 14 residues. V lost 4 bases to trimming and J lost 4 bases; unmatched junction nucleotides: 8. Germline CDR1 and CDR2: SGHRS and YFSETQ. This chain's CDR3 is CASSSNGRGYEQYF. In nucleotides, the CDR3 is TGCGCCAGCAGCAGCAATGGGCGGGGGTACGAGCAGTACTTC. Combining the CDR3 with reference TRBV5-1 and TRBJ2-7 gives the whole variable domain KAGVTQTPRYLIKTRGQQVTLSCSPISGHRSVSWYQQTPGQGLQFLFEYFSETQRNKGNFPGRFSGRQFSNSRSEMNVSTLELGDSALYLCASSSNGRGYEQYFGPGTRLTVT.

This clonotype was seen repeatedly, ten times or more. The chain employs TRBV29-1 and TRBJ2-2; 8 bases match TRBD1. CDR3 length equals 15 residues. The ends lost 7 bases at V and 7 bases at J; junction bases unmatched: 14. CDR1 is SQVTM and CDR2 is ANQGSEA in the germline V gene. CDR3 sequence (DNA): TGCAGCGCCCACACTCCAGGGGGCAGGAACGGGGAGCTGTTTTTT. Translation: CSAHTPGGRNGELFF.

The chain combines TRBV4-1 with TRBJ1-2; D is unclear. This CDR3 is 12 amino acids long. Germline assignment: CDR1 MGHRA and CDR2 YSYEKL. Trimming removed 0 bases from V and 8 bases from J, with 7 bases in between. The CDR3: CASSQDWEGYTF. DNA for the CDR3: TGCGCCAGCAGCCAAGATTGGGAAGGCTACACCTTC.

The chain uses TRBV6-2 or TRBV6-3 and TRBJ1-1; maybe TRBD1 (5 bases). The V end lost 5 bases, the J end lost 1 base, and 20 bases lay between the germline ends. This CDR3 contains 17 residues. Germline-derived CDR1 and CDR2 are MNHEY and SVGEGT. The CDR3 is CASSNLNFRDRNTEAFF. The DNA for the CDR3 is TGTGCCAGCAGTAATCTAAATTTTCGGGACCGGAACACTGAAGCTTTCTTT.

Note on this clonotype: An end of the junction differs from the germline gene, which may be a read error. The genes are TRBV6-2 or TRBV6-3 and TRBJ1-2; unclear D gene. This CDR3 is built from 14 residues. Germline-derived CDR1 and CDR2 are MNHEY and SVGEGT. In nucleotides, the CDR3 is TGTGCCAGCAGTTACTGCATAGGCGGGTCTGGCTACAACTTC. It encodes CASSYCIGGSGYNF.

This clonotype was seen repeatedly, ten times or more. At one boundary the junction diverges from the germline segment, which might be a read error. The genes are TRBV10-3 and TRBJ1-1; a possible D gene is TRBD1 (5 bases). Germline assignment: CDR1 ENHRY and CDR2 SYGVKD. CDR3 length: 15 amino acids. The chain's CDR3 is CAISSPTERHTEASF. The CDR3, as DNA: TGTGCCATCAGCTCTCCGACAGAGAGACATACTGAAGCTTCCTTT.

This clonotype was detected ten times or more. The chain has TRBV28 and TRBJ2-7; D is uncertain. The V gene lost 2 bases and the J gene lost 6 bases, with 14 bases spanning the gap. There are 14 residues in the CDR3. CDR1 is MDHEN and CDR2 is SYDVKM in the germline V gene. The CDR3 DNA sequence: TGTGCCAGCAGTTTAAAGTTGGGTTGGGCCGAGCAGTACTTC. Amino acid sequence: CASSLKLGWAEQYF.

The CDR3 bases are TGTGCCAGCAGCTTAGGAGGACAGGGTCCCTACGAGCAGTACTTC. This encodes CASSLGGQGPYEQYF. The chain couples TRBV7-2 to TRBJ2-7, with 8 nucleotides matching TRBD1. CDR1 SGHTA and CDR2 FQGNSA come from the germline V gene. Trimming took 1 base from V and 2 from J; bases not matched to a gene: 4. The CDR3 sequence is 15 residues long.

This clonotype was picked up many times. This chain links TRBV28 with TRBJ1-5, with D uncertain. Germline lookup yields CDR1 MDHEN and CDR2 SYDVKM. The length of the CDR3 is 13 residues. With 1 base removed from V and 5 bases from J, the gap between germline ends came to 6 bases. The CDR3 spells CASSLSGHQPQHF. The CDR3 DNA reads TGTGCCAGCAGTTTATCCGGACATCAGCCCCAGCATTTT.

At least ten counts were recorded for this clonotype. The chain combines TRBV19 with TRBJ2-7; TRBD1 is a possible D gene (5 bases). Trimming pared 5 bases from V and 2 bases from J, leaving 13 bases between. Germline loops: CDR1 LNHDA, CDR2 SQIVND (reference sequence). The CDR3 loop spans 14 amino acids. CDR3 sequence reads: CASSPPTDTYEQYF. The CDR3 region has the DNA TGTGCCAGTAGTCCACCGACGGACACCTACGAGCAGTACTTC.

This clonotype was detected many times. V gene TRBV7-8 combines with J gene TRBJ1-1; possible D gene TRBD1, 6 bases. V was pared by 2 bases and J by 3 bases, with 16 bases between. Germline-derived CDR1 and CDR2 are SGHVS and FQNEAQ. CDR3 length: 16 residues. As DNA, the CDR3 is TGTGCCAGCAGCTTACGGCGTGGCACAGGGCACACTGAAGCTTTCTTT. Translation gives CASSLRRGTGHTEAFF.

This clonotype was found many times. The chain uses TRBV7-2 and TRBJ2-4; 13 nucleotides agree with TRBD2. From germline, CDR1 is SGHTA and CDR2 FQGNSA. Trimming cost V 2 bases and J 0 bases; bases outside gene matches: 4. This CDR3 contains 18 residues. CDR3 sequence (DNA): TGTGCCAGCAGCTTAACCTGGACTAGCGGGAGAGCCAAAAACATTCAGTACTTC. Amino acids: CASSLTWTSGRAKNIQYF. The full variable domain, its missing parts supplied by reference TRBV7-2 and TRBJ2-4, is GAGVSQSPSNKVTEKGKDVELRCDPISGHTALYWYRQSLGQGLEFLIYFQGNSAPDKSGLPSDRFSAERTGGSVSTLTIQRTQQEDSAVYLCASSLTWTSGRAKNIQYFGAGTRLSVL.

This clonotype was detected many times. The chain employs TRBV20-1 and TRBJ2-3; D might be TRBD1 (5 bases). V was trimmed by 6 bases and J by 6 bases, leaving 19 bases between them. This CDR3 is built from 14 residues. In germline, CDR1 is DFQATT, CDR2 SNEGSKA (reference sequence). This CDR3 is CSAHDARVGDTQYF. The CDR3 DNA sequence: TGCAGTGCCCACGACGCCAGGGTGGGGGATACGCAGTATTTT.

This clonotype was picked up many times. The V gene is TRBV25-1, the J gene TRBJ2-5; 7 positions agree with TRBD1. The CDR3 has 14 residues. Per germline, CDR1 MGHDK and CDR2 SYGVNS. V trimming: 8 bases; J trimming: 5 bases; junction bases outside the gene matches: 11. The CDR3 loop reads CASASTGYQETQYF. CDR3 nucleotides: TGTGCCAGCGCCTCGACAGGGTATCAGGAGACCCAGTACTTC.

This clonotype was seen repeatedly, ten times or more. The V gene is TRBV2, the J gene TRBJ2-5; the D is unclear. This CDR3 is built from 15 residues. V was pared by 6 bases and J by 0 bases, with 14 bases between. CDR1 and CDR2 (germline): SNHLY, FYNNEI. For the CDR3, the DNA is TGTGCCAGCAGGGATGGACGGTTAAACCAAGAGACCCAGTACTTC. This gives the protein CASRDGRLNQETQYF.

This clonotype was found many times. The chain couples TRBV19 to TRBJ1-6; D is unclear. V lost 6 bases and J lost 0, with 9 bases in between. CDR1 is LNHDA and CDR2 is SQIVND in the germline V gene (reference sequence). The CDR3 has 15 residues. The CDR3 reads CASRGSSSYNSPLHF. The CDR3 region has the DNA TGTGCCAGTAGGGGATCAAGCTCCTATAATTCACCCCTCCACTTT.

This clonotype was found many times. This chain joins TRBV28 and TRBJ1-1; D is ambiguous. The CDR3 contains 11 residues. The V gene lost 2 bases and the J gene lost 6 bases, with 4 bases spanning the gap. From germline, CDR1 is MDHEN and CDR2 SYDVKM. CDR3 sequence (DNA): TGTGCCAGCAGTTTACCCGCTGAAGCTTTCTTT. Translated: CASSLPAEAFF.

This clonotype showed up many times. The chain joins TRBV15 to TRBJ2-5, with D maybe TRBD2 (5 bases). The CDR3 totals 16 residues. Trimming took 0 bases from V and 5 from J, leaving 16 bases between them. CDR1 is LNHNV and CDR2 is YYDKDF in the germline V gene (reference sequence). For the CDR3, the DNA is TGTGCCACCAGCAGAGACCGGGGTAGTTCGGGGGAGACCCAGTACTTC. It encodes CATSRDRGSSGETQYF.

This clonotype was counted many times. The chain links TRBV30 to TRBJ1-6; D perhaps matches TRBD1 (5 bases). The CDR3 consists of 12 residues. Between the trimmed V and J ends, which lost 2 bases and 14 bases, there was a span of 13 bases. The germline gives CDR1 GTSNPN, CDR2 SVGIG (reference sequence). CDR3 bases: TGTGCCTGGAGTCCTGGGGCTGGGGCCCTCCACTTT. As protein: CAWSPGAGALHF.

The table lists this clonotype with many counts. The CDR3: CASSPRSSGILSYEQYF. CDR3 nucleotide sequence: TGTGCCAGCAGCCCTCGGTCTAGCGGGATCCTATCCTACGAGCAGTACTTC. The chain couples TRBV7-3 to TRBJ2-7, with 9 bases fitting TRBD2. Per the germline V gene, CDR1 is SGHTA and CDR2 is FQGTGA. This CDR3 region has 17 residues. The trim removed 5 bases at V and 1 base at J, leaving 12 bases unmatched.

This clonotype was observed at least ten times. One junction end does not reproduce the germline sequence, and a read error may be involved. The CDR3 spells CSETQSLTGANVLTF. Here the CDR3 DNA reads TGCAGCGAGACCCAGTCGTTGACTGGTGCCAACGTCCTGACTTTC. The chain couples TRBV29-1 to TRBJ2-6; D unresolved. Germline values: CDR1 SQVTM, CDR2 ANQGSEA. The CDR3 loop spans 15 amino acids.